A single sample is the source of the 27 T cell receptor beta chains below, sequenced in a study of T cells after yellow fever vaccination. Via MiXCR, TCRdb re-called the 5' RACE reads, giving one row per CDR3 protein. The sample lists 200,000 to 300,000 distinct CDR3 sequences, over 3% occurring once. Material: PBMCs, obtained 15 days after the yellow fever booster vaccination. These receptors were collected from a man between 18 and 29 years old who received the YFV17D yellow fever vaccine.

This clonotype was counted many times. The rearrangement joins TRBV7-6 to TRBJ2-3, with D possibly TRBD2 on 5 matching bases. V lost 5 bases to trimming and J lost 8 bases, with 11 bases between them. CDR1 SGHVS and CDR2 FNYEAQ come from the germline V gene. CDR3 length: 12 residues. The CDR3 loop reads CASSPGFGTQYF. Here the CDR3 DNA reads TGTGCCAGCAGCCCGGGATTTGGTACGCAGTATTTT.

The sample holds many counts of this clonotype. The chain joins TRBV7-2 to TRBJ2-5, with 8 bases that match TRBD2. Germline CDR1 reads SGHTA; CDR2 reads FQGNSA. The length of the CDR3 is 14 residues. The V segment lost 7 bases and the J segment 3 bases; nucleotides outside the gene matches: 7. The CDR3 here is CASTVGGGKETQYF. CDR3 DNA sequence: TGTGCCAGCACCGTCGGCGGGGGGAAAGAGACCCAGTACTTC.

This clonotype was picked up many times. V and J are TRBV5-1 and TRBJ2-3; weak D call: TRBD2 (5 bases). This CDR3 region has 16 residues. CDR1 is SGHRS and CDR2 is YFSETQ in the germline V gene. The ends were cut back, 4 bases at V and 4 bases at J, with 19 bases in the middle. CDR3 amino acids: CASSRSQPSIADTQYF. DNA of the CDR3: TGCGCCAGCAGCCGGAGTCAGCCTAGCATTGCAGATACGCAGTATTTT.

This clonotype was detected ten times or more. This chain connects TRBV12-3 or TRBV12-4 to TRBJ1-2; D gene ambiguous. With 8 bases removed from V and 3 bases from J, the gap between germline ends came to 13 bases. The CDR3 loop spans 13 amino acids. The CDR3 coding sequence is TGTGCCAGCGGTCTACCTTACGACTATGGCTACACCTTC. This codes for CASGLPYDYGYTF.

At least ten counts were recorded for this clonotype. CDR3 sequence reads: CASSPTPGDTQETQYF. CDR3 coding DNA: TGTGCCAGCAGCCCTACCCCAGGGGACACTCAAGAGACCCAGTACTTC. The chain recombines TRBV3-1 with TRBJ2-5; D might be TRBD1 (6 bases). Germline loops: CDR1 LGHDT, CDR2 YNNKEL (reference sequence). The CDR3 has 16 residues. Trimming took off 4 bases at V and 2 bases at J, with 17 bases between the two ends.

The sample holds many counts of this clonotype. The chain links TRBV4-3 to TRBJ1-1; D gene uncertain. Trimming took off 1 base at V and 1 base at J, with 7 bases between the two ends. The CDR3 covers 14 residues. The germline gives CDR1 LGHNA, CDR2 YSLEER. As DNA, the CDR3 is TGCGCCAGCAGCCAAGGCAGGTCGAACACTGAAGCTTTCTTT. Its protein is CASSQGRSNTEAFF.

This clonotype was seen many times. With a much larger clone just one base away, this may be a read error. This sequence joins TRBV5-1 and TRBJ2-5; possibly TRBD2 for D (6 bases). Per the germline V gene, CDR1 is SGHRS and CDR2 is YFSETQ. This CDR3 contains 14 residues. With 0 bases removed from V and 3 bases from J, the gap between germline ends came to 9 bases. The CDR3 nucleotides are TGCGCCAGCAGCTTGGGGACTAATAAAGAGACCCAGTACTTC. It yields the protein CASSLGTNKETQYF.

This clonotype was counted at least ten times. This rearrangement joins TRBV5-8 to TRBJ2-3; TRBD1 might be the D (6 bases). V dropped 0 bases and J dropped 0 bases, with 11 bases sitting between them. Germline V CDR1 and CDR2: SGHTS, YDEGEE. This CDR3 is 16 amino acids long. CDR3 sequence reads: CASSLEVGGSTDTQYF. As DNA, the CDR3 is TGTGCCAGCAGCTTGGAAGTAGGGGGTAGCACAGATACGCAGTATTTT.

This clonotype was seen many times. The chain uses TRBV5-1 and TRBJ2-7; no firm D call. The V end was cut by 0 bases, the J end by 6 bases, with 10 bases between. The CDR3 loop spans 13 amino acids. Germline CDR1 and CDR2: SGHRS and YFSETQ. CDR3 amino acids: CASSLGTAAEQYV. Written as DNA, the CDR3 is TGCGCCAGCAGCTTGGGCACGGCAGCCGAGCAGTACGTC.

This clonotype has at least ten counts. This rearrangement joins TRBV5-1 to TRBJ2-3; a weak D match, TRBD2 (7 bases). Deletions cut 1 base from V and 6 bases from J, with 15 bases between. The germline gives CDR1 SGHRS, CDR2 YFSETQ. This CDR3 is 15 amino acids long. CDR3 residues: CASSLLGGQEDTQYF. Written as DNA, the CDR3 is TGCGCCAGCAGCTTGTTGGGGGGGCAAGAGGATACGCAGTATTTT.

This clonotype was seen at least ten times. CDR3 loop: CASSLGHIYEQYF. In nucleotides, the CDR3 is TGTGCCAGCAGCTTAGGACACATCTACGAGCAGTACTTC. This sequence joins TRBV7-2 and TRBJ2-7, with D unresolved. The length of the CDR3 is 13 residues. The V gene lost 1 base and the J gene lost 3 bases, with 7 bases spanning the gap. The germline V gene has CDR1 SGHTA and CDR2 FQGNSA.

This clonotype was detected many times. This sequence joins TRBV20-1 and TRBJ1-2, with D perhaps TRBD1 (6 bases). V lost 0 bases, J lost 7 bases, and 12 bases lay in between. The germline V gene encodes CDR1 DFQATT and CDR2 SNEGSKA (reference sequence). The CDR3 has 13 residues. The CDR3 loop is CSARDGTSGGYTF. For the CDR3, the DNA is TGCAGTGCTAGAGATGGGACATCGGGTGGCTACACCTTC.

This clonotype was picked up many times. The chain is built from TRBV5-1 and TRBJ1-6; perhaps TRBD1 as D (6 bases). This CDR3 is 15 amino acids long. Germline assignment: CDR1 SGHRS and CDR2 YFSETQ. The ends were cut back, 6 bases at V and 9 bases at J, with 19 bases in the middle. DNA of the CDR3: TGCGCCAGCACCGAACGAGGGGGGATCGGTTCACCCCTCCACTTT. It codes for CASTERGGIGSPLHF.

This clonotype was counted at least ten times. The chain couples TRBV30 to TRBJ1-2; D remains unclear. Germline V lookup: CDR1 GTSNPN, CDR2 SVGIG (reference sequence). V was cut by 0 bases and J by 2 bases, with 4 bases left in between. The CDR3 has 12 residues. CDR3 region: CAWSVDNYGYTF. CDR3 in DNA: TGTGCCTGGAGTGTGGACAACTATGGCTACACCTTC.

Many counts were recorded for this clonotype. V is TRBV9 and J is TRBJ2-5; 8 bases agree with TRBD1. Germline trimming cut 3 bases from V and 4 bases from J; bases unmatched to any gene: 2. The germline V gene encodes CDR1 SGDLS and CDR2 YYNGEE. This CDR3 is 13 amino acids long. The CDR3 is CASSGTGRETQYF. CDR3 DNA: TGTGCCAGCAGCGGGACAGGGCGAGAGACCCAGTACTTC.

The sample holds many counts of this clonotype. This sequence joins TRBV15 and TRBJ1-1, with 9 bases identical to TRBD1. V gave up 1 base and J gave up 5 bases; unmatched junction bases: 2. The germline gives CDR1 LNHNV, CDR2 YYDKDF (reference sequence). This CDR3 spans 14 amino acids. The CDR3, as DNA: TGTGCCACCAGCAGAGGCGGACAGGGGACTGAAGCTTTCTTT. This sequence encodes CATSRGGQGTEAFF.

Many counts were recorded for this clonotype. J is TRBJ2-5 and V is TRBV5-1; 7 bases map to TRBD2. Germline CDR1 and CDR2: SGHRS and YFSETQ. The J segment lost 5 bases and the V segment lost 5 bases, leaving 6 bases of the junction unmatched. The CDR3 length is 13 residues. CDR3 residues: CASRGRAGETQYF. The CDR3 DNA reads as TGCGCCAGCAGGGGCAGAGCGGGGGAGACCCAGTACTTC. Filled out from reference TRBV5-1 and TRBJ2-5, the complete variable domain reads KAGVTQTPRYLIKTRGQQVTLSCSPISGHRSVSWYQQTPGQGLQFLFEYFSETQRNKGNFPGRFSGRQFSNSRSEMNVSTLELGDSALYLCASRGRAGETQYFGPGTRLLVL.

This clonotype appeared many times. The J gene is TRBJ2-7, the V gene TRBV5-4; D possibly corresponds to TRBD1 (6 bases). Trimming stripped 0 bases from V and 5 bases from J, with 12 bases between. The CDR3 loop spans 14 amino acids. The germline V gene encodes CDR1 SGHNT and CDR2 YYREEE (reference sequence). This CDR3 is CASSLAGAQDEQYF. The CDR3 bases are TGTGCCAGCAGCTTGGCAGGGGCCCAGGACGAGCAGTACTTC.

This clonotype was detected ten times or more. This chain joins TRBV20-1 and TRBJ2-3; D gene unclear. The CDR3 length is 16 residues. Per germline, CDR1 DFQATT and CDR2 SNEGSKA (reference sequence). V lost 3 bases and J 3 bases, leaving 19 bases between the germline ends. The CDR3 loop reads CSASYAGLVGTDTQYF. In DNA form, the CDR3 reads TGCAGTGCTAGTTACGCCGGGCTAGTGGGGACAGATACGCAGTATTTT.

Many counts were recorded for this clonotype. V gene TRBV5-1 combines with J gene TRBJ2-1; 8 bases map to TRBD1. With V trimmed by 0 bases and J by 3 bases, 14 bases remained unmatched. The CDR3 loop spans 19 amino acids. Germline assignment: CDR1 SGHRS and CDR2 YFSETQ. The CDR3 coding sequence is TGCGCCAGCAGCTTGGACGGGACAGGTTACTCCCGCAACTACAATGAGCAGTTCTTC. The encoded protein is CASSLDGTGYSRNYNEQFF.

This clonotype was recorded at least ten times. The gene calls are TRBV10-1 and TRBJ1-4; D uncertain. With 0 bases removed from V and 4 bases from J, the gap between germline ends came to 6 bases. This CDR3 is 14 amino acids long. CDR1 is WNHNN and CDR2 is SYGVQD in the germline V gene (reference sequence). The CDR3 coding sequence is TGCGCCAGCAGTGAGTCCGCGAGTAATGAAAAACTGTTTTTT. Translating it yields CASSESASNEKLFF.

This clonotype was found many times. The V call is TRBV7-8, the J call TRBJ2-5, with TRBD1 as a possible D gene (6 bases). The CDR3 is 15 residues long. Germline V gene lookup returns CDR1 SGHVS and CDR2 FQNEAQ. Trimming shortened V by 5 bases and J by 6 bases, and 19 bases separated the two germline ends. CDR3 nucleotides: TGTGCCAGCAGCCTAGACAGGCGCCCCCGAAAGACCCAGTACTTC. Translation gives CASSLDRRPRKTQYF.

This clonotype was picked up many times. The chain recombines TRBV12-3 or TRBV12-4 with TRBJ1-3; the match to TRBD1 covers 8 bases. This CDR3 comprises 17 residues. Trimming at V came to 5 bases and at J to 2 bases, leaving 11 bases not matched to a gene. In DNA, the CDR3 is TGTGCCAGCAGTACCGGACAGGGCCCGTACGCTGGAAACACCATATATTTT. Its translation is CASSTGQGPYAGNTIYF.

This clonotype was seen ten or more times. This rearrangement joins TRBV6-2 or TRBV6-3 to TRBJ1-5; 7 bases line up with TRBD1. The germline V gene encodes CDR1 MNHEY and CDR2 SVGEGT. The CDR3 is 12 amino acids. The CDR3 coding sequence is TGTGCAGGGGGCCCCCCCTTAGGGCCCCAGCATTTT. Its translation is CAGGPPLGPQHF.

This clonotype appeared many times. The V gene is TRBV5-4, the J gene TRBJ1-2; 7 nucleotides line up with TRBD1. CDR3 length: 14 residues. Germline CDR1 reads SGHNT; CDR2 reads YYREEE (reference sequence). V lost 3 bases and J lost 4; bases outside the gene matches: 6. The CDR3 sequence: CASSSMTGFYGYTF. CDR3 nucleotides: TGTGCCAGCAGCTCGATGACAGGGTTCTATGGCTACACCTTC.

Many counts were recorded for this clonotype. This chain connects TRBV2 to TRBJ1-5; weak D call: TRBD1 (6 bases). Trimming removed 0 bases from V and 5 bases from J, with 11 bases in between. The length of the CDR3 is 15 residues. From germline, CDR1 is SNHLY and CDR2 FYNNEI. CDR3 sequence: CASSEALAGDQPQHF. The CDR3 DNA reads TGTGCCAGCAGTGAAGCGCTGGCAGGGGATCAGCCCCAGCATTTT. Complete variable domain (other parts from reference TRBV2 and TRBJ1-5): EPEVTQTPSHQVTQMGQEVILRCVPISNHLYFYWYRQILGQKVEFLVSFYNNEISEKSEIFDDQFSVERPDGSNFTLKIRSTKLEDSAMYFCASSEALAGDQPQHFGDGTRLSIL.

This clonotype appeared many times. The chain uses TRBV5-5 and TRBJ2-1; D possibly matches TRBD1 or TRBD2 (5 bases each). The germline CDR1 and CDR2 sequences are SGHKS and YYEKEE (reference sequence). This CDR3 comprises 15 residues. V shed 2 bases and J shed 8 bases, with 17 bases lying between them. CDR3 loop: CASSFGTLRGDEQFF. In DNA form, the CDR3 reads TGTGCCAGCAGCTTTGGGACCTTAAGAGGCGATGAGCAGTTCTTC.